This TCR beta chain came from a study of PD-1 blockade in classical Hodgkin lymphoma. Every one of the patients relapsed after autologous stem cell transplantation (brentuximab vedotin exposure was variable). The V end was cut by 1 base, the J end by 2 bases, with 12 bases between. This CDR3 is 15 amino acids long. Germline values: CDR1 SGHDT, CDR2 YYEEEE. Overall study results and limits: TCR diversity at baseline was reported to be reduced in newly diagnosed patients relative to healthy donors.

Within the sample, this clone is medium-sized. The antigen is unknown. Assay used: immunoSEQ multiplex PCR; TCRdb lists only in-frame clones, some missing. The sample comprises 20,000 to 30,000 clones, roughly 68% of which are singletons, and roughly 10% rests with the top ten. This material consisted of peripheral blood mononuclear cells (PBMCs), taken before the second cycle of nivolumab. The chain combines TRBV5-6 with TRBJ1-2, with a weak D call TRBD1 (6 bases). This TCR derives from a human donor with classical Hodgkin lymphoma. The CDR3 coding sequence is TGTGCCAGCAGCTTGAGTACAGGGTCGAACTATGGCTACACCTTC. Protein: CASSLSTGSNYGYTF.